Listed here are 5 T cell receptor beta chains from one sample, sequenced in a study of blood T cell repertoires in COVID-19. The protocol was immunoSEQ multiplex PCR, while the TCRdb copy is restricted to in-frame clones and leaves out a portion. The table has tens of thousands of clones, 80% to 90% seen once. The sample consisted of peripheral blood. The receptors derive from a man younger than 40 with acute or convalescent COVID-19.

The chain is built from TRBV29-1 and TRBJ2-3; 11 bases agree with TRBD2. Trimming at V came to 6 bases and at J to 6 bases, leaving 11 bases not matched to a gene. Germline lookup yields CDR1 SQVTM and CDR2 ANQGSEA. This CDR3 has 15 amino acids. CDR3 region: CSVGPSSGGTDTQYF. CDR3 nucleotides: TGCAGCGTGGGCCCTTCTAGCGGGGGGACGGATACGCAGTATTTT.

This chain links TRBV19 with TRBJ1-5; D may be TRBD1 (5 bases). This CDR3 has 17 amino acids. Germline loops: CDR1 LNHDA, CDR2 SQIVND (reference sequence). Deletions cut 5 bases from V and 2 bases from J, with 19 bases between. CDR3 region: CASSPRQLPVRNQPQHF. The CDR3 DNA follows: TGTGCCAGTAGTCCACGACAGTTACCGGTACGCAATCAGCCCCAGCATTTT. Full variable domain (missing parts from reference TRBV19 and TRBJ1-5): DGGITQSPKYLFRKEGQNVTLSCEQNLNHDAMYWYRQDPGQGLRLIYYSQIVNDFQKGDIAEGYSVSREKKESFPLTVTSAQKNPTAFYLCASSPRQLPVRNQPQHFGDGTRLSIL.

This chain uses TRBV5-1 with TRBJ2-3; a weak D match, TRBD1 (6 bases). The CDR3 runs to 13 residues. Trimming pared 2 bases from V and 4 bases from J, leaving 8 bases between. Germline V gene data show CDR1 as SGHRS and CDR2 as YFSETQ. The CDR3 is CASSFGTSDTQYF. The CDR3 nucleotides read TGCGCCAGCAGCTTCGGGACATCAGATACGCAGTATTTT.

This chain connects TRBV15 to TRBJ2-3, with a tentative D call TRBD1 (6 bases). Germline V gene data show CDR1 as LNHNV and CDR2 as YYDKDF (reference sequence). The CDR3 is made up of 15 amino acids. The ends were cut back, 6 bases at V and 0 bases at J, with 13 bases in the middle. The DNA of the CDR3 is TGTGCCACCAGGGGTCAGGGGCCTAGCACAGATACGCAGTATTTT. Its protein is CATRGQGPSTDTQYF.

The V gene is TRBV19, the J gene TRBJ1-5, with 7 nucleotides matching TRBD1. The CDR3 has 15 residues. The ends lost 5 bases at V and 7 bases at J; junction bases unmatched: 11. CDR1 and CDR2 (germline): LNHDA, SQIVND (reference sequence). CDR3 region: CASSSGLGGGQPQHF. The CDR3 coding sequence is TGTGCCAGTAGTTCAGGACTCGGAGGGGGCCAGCCCCAGCATTTT.